The T cell receptor beta chain under discussion was sequenced for a study of blood T cell repertoires in COVID-19. About the research overall: COVID-19 samples from acute and convalescent phases originated in the United States, Italy and Spain. PBMCs, B-cell-depleted T cells, or T cells were the source of the cDNA or gDNA that made up the material.

Germline CDR1 reads MNHEY; CDR2 reads SVGAGI. Trimming pared 6 bases from V and 7 bases from J, leaving 13 bases between. This CDR3 is built from 13 residues. Repertoires were generated with immunoSEQ multiplex PCR, while TCRdb's copy carries only in-frame clones and drops some. The sample holds a few hundred thousand clones, 89% seen once. Sequencing was carried out using peripheral blood. The chain uses TRBV6-5 and TRBJ2-1; tentative D call: TRBD2 (6 bases). This TCR was sampled from a woman aged 40 to 50 who had recovered from COVID-19. In DNA, the CDR3 is TGTGCCAGCAGGACCTCGGGAGATAATGAGCAGTTCTTC. Translated: CASRTSGDNEQFF.